The sequence of this TCR beta chain was determined in a study of cytomegalovirus exposure and HLA in healthy donors. Across the study: It was reported in a later analysis that the same platform had been used for the 120 validation repertoires as for the roughly 670 first-cohort repertoires.

Sequencing was performed with immunoSEQ multiplex PCR; in TCRdb, only in-frame clones are kept and a portion is missing. The sample records some 260,000 clones, roughly 90% being singletons. Of note for this clone: Its target is unknown.

The CDR3 loop spans 15 amino acids. The germline CDR1 and CDR2 sequences are MNHEY and SMNVEV (reference sequence). V lost 1 base and J 3 bases, leaving 11 bases between the germline ends. The study, taken as a whole, reports: According to a later analysis, TCR clusters from the first cohort tended to co-occur in the roughly 110 validation repertoires. The study listed approximately 160 cytomegalovirus-associated TCR beta chains. CMV antigen specificity was confirmed in vitro for a few CMV-associated chains.

This chain joins TRBV27 and TRBJ2-3, with D uncertain. Sequences were obtained from PBMCs. This receptor was taken from a man younger than 30 in good health and CMV-seropositive. CDR3 amino acids: CASSLLGEVTDTQYF. The CDR3 DNA sequence: TGTGCCAGCAGTTTATTAGGCGAAGTAACAGATACGCAGTATTTT.